This TCR beta chain was retrieved from a study of T cells in tuberculosis. Across the whole study: In South Africa, adults with active tuberculosis were compared with IGRA-negative and latently infected IGRA-positive adolescents.

Study-wide results and limits: GMM-specific TCRs were nearer to active tuberculosis alpha repertoires, suggesting expansion. Shorter CDR3-alpha in active tuberculosis partly drove smaller distances.

Measured with immunoSEQ multiplex PCR; TCRdb has only the in-frame clones, and not every one. There are over 30,000 clones in the sample; about 97% occur only once, and around 6% lies in the top ten. Turning to this clone: Its antigen is undetermined.

The CDR3 is 15 amino acids. Germline CDR1 SNHLY, CDR2 FYNNEI. The ends were cut back, 4 bases at V and 3 bases at J, with 10 bases in the middle. The J gene is TRBJ2-6, the V gene TRBV2, with a possible D match to TRBD2 (5 bases). This TCR derives from a donor aged 10-35 years with latent tuberculosis or without tuberculosis infection. The sample comprised PBMCs. As DNA, the CDR3 is TGTGCCAGCAGTGTACTAGTGGGTGGGGCCAACGTCCTGACTTTC. It specifies CASSVLVGGANVLTF.